This T cell receptor (beta chain) was recovered during a study of blood T cell repertoires in COVID-19. Using immunoSEQ multiplex PCR, the repertoire was profiled, and TCRdb retains in-frame clones only, with some absent. The sample gives hundreds of thousands of clones, 82% of which show up once; 3% to 4% is in the top ten. Recovered status applied to Cohort 3 donors who had two consecutive negative PCRs. It also applied to those with clearance or with symptom resolution. The source material was PBMCs or T cells enriched from blood (not recorded which). The sequence derives from a woman aged 60-70 years who had recovered from COVID-19.

This CDR3 is CASSQGQGAYYGYTF. CDR3 DNA: TGCGCCAGCAGCCAAGGACAGGGGGCCTACTATGGCTACACCTTC. The chain recombines TRBV4-1 with TRBJ1-2, with TRBD1 matching 10 bases. V lost 1 base, J lost 3 bases, and 2 bases stayed unmatched. Germline V lookup: CDR1 MGHRA, CDR2 YSYEKL. The CDR3 covers 15 residues.